The 27 T cell receptor beta chains listed next were all sequenced from one sample in a study of long-term antiretroviral therapy in people with HIV (dated by TCRdb to 2022 to 2024). The immunoSEQ hsTCRB v3.0 assay was used at survey level resolution for TRB variable region sequencing. TCRdb stores this immuneACCESS table with in-frame sequences only. Part of the clones is absent; in the studies checked, under half of the shortfall reflects unresolved V genes, and no reason is known for the rest. The sample table shows some 18,000 clones, and around four fifths are seen once. 15% of the sample lies in the top ten. The sequenced sample was unsorted PBMCs, obtained roughly 2.2 years before starting antiretroviral therapy. These receptors all come from a man in his thirties or forties with HIV.

The chain couples TRBV4-3 to TRBJ2-7; D uncertain. V was shortened by 0 bases and J by 3 bases, with 6 bases between the two germline ends. CDR3 length equals 13 residues. Looked up from germline, CDR1 is LGHNA and CDR2 is YSLEER. CDR3 protein: CASSQDRNYEQYF. In nucleotides, the CDR3 is TGCGCCAGCAGCCAAGATAGGAACTACGAGCAGTACTTC.

This chain links TRBV19 with TRBJ2-1, with TRBD2 identical over 8 bases. The CDR3 runs 15 residues. The J segment lost 5 bases and the V segment lost 1 base, leaving 4 bases of the junction unmatched. Germline V lookup: CDR1 LNHDA, CDR2 SQIVND (reference sequence). The CDR3 sequence: CASSIARGGNNEQFF. CDR3 sequence (DNA): TGTGCCAGTAGTATAGCACGGGGGGGTAACAATGAGCAGTTCTTC.

This clone was observed once. This chain uses TRBV11-2 with TRBJ2-1, with D possibly TRBD2 on 6 matching bases. In germline, CDR1 is SGHAT, CDR2 FQNNGV. The ends were cut back, 4 bases at V and 2 bases at J, with 12 bases in the middle. The CDR3 has 15 residues. This CDR3 is CASSSRDLTYNEQFF. The CDR3 DNA reads as TGTGCCAGCAGCTCCCGGGACTTAACCTACAATGAGCAGTTCTTC.

The chain recombines TRBV29-1 with TRBJ2-3; either TRBD1 or TRBD2 may supply D (5 bases each). Germline V gene sequence: CDR1 SQVTM, CDR2 ANQGSEA. The ends were cut back, 4 bases at V and 2 bases at J, with 10 bases in the middle. CDR3 length: 13 residues. CDR3 sequence: CSVGGTHTDTQYF. The CDR3 nucleotides are TGCAGCGTTGGAGGGACCCACACAGATACGCAGTATTTT.

The chain links TRBV9 to TRBJ2-3; a weak D match, TRBD2 (5 bases). Trimming shortened V by 6 bases and J by 0 bases, and 8 bases separated the two germline ends. This CDR3 comprises 13 residues. Germline CDR1 reads SGDLS; CDR2 reads YYNGEE. The CDR3 coding sequence is TGTGCCAGCACCGGGGTTAGCACAGATACGCAGTATTTT. Residues: CASTGVSTDTQYF.

This chain connects TRBV18 to TRBJ2-5; 8 nucleotides match TRBD2. Trimming cost V 3 bases and J 5 bases; bases outside gene matches: 8. Germline assignment: CDR1 KGHSH and CDR2 LQKENI. This CDR3 is 15 amino acids long. This chain's CDR3 is CASSPSRGGKETQYF. As DNA, the CDR3 is TGTGCCAGCTCACCTTCTCGCGGGGGGAAGGAGACCCAGTACTTC.

This chain uses TRBV28 with TRBJ2-7; the D is unclear. The CDR3 loop spans 14 amino acids. The V gene's germline CDR1 is MDHEN and CDR2 SYDVKM. V was shortened by 0 bases and J by 3 bases, with 9 bases between the two germline ends. The CDR3 region is CASSLWLAHYEQYF. The CDR3 DNA is TGTGCCAGCAGTTTATGGCTTGCTCACTACGAGCAGTACTTC.

The chain joins TRBV13 to TRBJ2-7, with TRBD2 matching 10 bases. The CDR3 has 16 residues. With 4 bases clipped from V and 5 bases from J, the junction kept 11 bases outside the gene matches. CDR1 is PRHDT and CDR2 is FYEKMQ in the germline V gene (reference sequence). CDR3: CASSSRASGSGNEQYF. In DNA form, the CDR3 reads TGTGCCAGCAGCTCTAGAGCTAGCGGGAGCGGCAACGAGCAGTACTTC.

This clone came up a few times. The V call is TRBV5-6, the J call TRBJ1-2, with 7 positions matching TRBD1. V lost 4 bases to trimming and J lost 7 bases; unmatched junction nucleotides: 13. Germline V gene data show CDR1 as SGHDT and CDR2 as YYEEEE. This CDR3 has 15 residues. For the CDR3, the DNA is TGTGCCAGCAGCCAGAAACCGACAGGGATTTCTGGCTACACCTTC. It translates to CASSQKPTGISGYTF. The entire variable domain, with the rest obtained from reference TRBV5-6 and TRBJ1-2, is as follows: DAGVTQSPTHLIKTRGQQVTLRCSPKSGHDTVSWYQQALGQGPQFIFQYYEEEERQRGNFPDRFSGHQFPNYSSELNVNALLLGDSALYLCASSQKPTGISGYTFGSGTRLTVV.

J is TRBJ1-2 and V is TRBV6-1; 7 bases fit TRBD1. The CDR3 is 15 residues long. V trimming: 4 bases; J trimming: 0 bases; junction bases outside the gene matches: 5. Germline V gene sequence: CDR1 MNHNS, CDR2 SASEGT. CDR3 loop: CASSVWTGPNYGYTF. CDR3 nucleotides: TGTGCCAGCAGTGTCTGGACAGGCCCTAACTATGGCTACACCTTC.

The chain joins TRBV10-1 to TRBJ1-5; perhaps TRBD1 as D (5 bases). From germline, CDR1 is WNHNN and CDR2 SYGVQD (reference sequence). Trimming removed 2 bases from V and 4 bases from J, with 6 bases in between. The CDR3 has 13 amino acids. CDR3 sequence reads: CASSEGGNQPQHF. CDR3 in DNA: TGCGCCAGCAGTGAGGGGGGGAATCAGCCCCAGCATTTT.

V gene TRBV7-8 combines with J gene TRBJ2-1; 11 bases align to TRBD2. CDR3 length: 15 residues. V was pared by 8 bases and J by 2 bases, with 5 bases of the junction left unmatched. CDR1 and CDR2 (germline): SGHVS, FQNEAQ. The CDR3 coding sequence is TGTGCCAGCCGCCTACTAGCGGGAGCCTACAATGAGCAGTTCTTC. Protein product: CASRLLAGAYNEQFF.

The chain combines TRBV5-6 with TRBJ2-7; 10 bases map to TRBD2. V trimming: 3 bases; J trimming: 4 bases; junction bases outside the gene matches: 7. The germline gives CDR1 SGHDT, CDR2 YYEEEE. The CDR3 spans 15 residues. This CDR3 reads CASSSQGLAQYEQYF. For the CDR3, the DNA is TGTGCCAGCAGCTCACAGGGACTAGCGCAGTACGAGCAGTACTTC.

The chain combines TRBV6-5 with TRBJ1-2; D unresolved. V was clipped by 4 bases and J by 2 bases, with 11 bases between them. CDR1 and CDR2 from the germline V gene are MNHEY and SVGAGI. This CDR3 spans 14 amino acids. The CDR3 DNA is TGTGCCAGCAGTTTTAGGGCCAGGAACTATGGCTACACCTTC. This encodes CASSFRARNYGYTF.

J is TRBJ2-7 and V is TRBV5-5, with a weak D call TRBD1 (6 bases). V gave up 0 bases and J gave up 0 bases, with 13 bases separating them. CDR1 SGHKS and CDR2 YYEKEE come from the germline V gene (reference sequence). The CDR3 has 16 amino acids. As DNA, the CDR3 is TGTGCCAGCAGCTTGGCAGACAGGTTCAGCTCCTACGAGCAGTACTTC. Protein product: CASSLADRFSSYEQYF.

This sequence joins TRBV6-4 and TRBJ1-2, with unresolved D. The CDR3 covers 12 residues. Germline values: CDR1 MRHNA, CDR2 SNTAGT. Trimming pared 8 bases from V and 5 bases from J, leaving 12 bases between. The CDR3 region is CASGIPPYGYTF. DNA of the CDR3: TGTGCCAGCGGGATACCGCCATATGGCTACACCTTC.

The chain links TRBV7-9 to TRBJ1-4, with no clear D. The V gene lost 5 bases and the J gene lost 8 bases, with 15 bases spanning the gap. CDR1 and CDR2 (germline): SEHNR, FQNEAQ (reference sequence). CDR3 length equals 14 residues. The chain's CDR3 is CASSTYPDEEKLFF. The DNA of the CDR3 is TGTGCCAGCAGCACCTATCCGGACGAGGAAAAACTGTTTTTT.

V usage is TRBV4-1 and J usage is TRBJ2-1; D not resolved. Looked up from germline, CDR1 is MGHRA and CDR2 is YSYEKL. CDR3 length: 17 residues. Trimming took 2 bases from V and 6 from J, leaving 20 bases between them. CDR3 protein: CASSQLKAPIEANEQFF. In DNA form, the CDR3 reads TGCGCCAGCAGCCAACTTAAGGCGCCGATTGAAGCCAATGAGCAGTTCTTC.

V gene TRBV7-9 combines with J gene TRBJ2-1; no clear D gene. The CDR3 totals 16 residues. Germline CDR1 reads SEHNR; CDR2 reads FQNEAQ (reference sequence). Trimming left V 1 base short and J 6 bases short, with 16 bases between. The chain's CDR3 is CASSLGDSPRSNEQFF. CDR3 nucleotides: TGTGCCAGCAGCTTAGGAGACTCCCCGCGGAGCAATGAGCAGTTCTTC.

The chain uses TRBV5-4 and TRBJ2-5; TRBD2 matches 10 bases. Unmatched junction bases numbered 1, after V lost 1 base and J lost 1 base. The CDR3 contains 15 residues. CDR1 and CDR2 (germline): SGHNT, YYREEE (reference sequence). CDR3 amino acids: CASSLRTSGQETQYF. The CDR3 DNA reads as TGTGCCAGCAGCTTGCGGACTAGCGGCCAAGAGACCCAGTACTTC.

The chain is built from TRBV5-8 and TRBJ2-3; D is ambiguous. CDR3 length equals 13 residues. V lost 5 bases and J lost 1, with 8 bases in between. Germline loops: CDR1 SGHTS, CDR2 YDEGEE. In DNA, the CDR3 is TGTGCCAGCAGGGGTCCGGGCACAGATACGCAGTATTTT. Translation: CASRGPGTDTQYF.

The CDR3 spells CASSSGQGMDTQYF. DNA for the CDR3: TGTGCCAGCAGCTCGGGACAGGGGATGGATACGCAGTATTTT. The V gene is TRBV11-3, the J gene TRBJ2-3, with TRBD1 matching 10 bases. Germline CDR1 SGHNT, CDR2 YENEEA. V lost 4 bases and J lost 6; bases outside the gene matches: 4. The length of the CDR3 is 14 residues.

The chain has TRBV7-2 and TRBJ2-7; 12 bases line up with TRBD2. The CDR3 runs to 14 residues. V lost 5 bases, J lost 5 bases, and 4 bases stayed unmatched. Germline V CDR1 and CDR2: SGHTA, FQGNSA. The CDR3 DNA reads TGTGCCAGCAGCCAGACTAGCGGGAGAAACGAGCAGTACTTC. This translates into CASSQTSGRNEQYF.

This clone counts as medium-sized. An end of the junction does not agree with germline; a read error may underlie this. The genes are TRBV7-7 and TRBJ2-7; D is ambiguous. The germline CDR1 and CDR2 sequences are SSHAT and FNYEAQ (reference sequence). This CDR3 is 13 amino acids long. CDR3 amino acids: CASSLSLADEQYF. In nucleotides, the CDR3 is TGTGCTAGCAGCTTAAGTTTGGCAGACGAGCAGTACTTC.

The chain joins TRBV7-9 to TRBJ2-7; D might be TRBD2 (6 bases). The CDR3 has 15 residues. The germline CDR1 and CDR2 sequences are SEHNR and FQNEAQ (reference sequence). V gave up 0 bases and J gave up 11 bases, with 20 bases separating them. The DNA for the CDR3 is TGTGCCAGCAGCTTAGCAGCGGCGGGAAATGCTAGGGAGTACTTC. Protein product: CASSLAAAGNAREYF.

In its sample, this clone was seen a few times. The chain employs TRBV7-3 and TRBJ2-7; weak D call: TRBD2 (6 bases). Germline CDR1 SGHTA, CDR2 FQGTGA. V shed 5 bases and J shed 2 bases, with 13 bases lying between them. The CDR3 runs to 14 residues. The CDR3 bases are TGTGCCAGCAGCCAGGGAGGTGGTCCCTACGAGCAGTACTTC. Translated, it gives CASSQGGGPYEQYF.

Concerning this clone itself: At one end the junction does not follow the germline gene, possibly because of a read error. The gene calls are TRBV5-4 and TRBJ2-5; 12 bases fit TRBD2. The V gene's germline CDR1 is SGHNT and CDR2 YYREEE (reference sequence). This CDR3 region has 15 residues. CDR3 nucleotides: TGCGCCAGCAGCCAAACGGGACTAGCGGGAGAGACCCAGTACTTC. Protein: CASSQTGLAGETQYF.